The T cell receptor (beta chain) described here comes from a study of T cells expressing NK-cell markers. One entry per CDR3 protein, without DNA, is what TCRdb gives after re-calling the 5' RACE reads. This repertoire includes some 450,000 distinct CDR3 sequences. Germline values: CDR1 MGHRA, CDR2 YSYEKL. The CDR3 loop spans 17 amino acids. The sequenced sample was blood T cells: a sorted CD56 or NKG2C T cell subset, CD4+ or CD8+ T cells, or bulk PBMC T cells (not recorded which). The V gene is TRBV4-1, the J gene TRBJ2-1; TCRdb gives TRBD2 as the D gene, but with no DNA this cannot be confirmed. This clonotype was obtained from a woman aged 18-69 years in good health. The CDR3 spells CASSQVLTSGGYNEQFF.